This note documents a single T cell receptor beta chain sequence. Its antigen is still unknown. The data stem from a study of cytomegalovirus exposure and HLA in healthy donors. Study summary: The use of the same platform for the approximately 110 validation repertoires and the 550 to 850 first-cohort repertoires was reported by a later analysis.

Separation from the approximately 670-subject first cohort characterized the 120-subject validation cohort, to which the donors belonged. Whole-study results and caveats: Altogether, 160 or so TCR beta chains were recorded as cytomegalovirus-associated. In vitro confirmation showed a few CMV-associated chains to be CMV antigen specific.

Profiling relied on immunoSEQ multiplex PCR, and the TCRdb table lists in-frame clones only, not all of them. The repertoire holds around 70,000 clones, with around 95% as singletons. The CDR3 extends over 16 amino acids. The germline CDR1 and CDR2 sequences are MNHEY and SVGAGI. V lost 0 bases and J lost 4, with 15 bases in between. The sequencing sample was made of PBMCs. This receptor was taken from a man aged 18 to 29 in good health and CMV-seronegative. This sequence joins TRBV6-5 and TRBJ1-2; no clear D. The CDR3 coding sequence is TGTGCCAGCAGTTACTCGTATGGAGGGAGCTCCTATGGCTACACCTTC. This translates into CASSYSYGGSSYGYTF.